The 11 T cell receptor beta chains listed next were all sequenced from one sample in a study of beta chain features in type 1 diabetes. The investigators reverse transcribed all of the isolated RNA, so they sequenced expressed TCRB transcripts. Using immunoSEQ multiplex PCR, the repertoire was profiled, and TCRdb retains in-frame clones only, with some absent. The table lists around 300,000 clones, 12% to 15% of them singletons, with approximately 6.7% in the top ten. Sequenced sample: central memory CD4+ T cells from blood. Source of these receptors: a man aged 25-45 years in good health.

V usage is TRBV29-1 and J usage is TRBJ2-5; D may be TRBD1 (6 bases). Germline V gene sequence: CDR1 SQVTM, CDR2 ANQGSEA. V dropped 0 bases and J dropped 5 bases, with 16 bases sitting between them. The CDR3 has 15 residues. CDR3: CSVEEQQGFGETQYF. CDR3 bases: TGCAGCGTTGAAGAACAACAGGGCTTCGGGGAGACCCAGTACTTC.

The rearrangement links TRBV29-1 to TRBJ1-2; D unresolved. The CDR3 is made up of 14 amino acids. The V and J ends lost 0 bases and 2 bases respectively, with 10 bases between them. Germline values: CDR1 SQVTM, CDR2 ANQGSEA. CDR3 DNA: TGCAGCGTTGAAGATCGGGAGGAAAACTATGGCTACACCTTC. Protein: CSVEDREENYGYTF.

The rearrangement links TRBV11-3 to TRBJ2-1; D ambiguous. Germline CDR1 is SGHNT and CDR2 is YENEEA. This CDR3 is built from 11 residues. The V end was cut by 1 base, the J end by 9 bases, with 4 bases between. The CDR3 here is CASSLVSEQFF. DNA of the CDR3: TGTGCCAGCAGCTTAGTCAGTGAGCAGTTCTTC. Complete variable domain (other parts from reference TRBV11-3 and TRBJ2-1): EAGVVQSPRYKIIEKKQPVAFWCNPISGHNTLYWYLQNLGQGPELLIRYENEEAVDDSQLPKDRFSAERLKGVDSTLKIQPAELGDSAVYLCASSLVSEQFFGPGTRLTVL.

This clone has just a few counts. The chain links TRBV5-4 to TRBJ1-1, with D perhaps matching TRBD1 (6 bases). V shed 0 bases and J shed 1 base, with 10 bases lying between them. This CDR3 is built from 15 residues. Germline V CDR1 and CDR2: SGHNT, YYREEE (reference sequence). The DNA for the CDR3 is TGTGCCAGCAGCTTGGGGGGGCAGCCGAACACTGAAGCTTTCTTT. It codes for CASSLGGQPNTEAFF.

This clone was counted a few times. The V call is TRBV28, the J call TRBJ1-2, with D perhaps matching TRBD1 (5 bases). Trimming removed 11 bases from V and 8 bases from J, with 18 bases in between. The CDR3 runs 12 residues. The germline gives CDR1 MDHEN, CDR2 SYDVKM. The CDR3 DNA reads TGTGCCGGAAGAACGGGGGTTGAGGGCTACACCTTC. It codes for CAGRTGVEGYTF.

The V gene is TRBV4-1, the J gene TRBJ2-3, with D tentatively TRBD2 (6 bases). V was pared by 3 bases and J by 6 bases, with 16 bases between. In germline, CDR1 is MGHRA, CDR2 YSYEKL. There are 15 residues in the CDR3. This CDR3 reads CASSQTGSRADTQYF. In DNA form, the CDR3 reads TGCGCCAGCAGCCAGACCGGGAGCCGGGCGGATACGCAGTATTTT.

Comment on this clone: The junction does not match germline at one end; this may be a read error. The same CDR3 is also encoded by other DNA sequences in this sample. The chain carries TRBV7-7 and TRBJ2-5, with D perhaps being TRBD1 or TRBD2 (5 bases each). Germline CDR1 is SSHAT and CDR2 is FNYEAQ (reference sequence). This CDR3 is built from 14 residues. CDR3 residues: CASSLGTAQETQYF. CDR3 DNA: TGTGCTAGCAGCCTAGGGACCGCGCAAGAGACCCAGTACTTC.

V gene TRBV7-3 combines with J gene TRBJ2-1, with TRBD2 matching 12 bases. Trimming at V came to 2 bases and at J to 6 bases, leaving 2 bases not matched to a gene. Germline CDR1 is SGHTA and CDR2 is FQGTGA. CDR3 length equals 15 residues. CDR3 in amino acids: CASSLLAGGPNEQFF. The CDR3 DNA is TGTGCCAGCAGCTTACTAGCGGGAGGGCCCAATGAGCAGTTCTTC.

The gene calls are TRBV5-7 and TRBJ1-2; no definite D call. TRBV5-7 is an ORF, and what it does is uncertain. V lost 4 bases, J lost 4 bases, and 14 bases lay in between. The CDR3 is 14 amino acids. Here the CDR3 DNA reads TGTGCCAGCAGCCCTCGCCGGGAGAGCTATGGCTACACCTTC. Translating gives CASSPRRESYGYTF.

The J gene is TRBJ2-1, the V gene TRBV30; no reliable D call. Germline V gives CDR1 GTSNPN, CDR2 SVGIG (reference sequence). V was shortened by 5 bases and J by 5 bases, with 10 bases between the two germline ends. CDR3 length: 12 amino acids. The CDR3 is CAWASMDNEQFF. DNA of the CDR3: TGTGCCTGGGCCTCAATGGACAATGAGCAGTTCTTC.

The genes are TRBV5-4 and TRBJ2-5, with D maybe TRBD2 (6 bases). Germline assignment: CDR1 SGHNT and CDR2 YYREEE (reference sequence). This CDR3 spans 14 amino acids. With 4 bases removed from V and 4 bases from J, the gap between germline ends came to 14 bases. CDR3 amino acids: CASSTRKAGETQYF. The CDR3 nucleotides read TGTGCCAGCAGCACCAGGAAAGCGGGAGAGACCCAGTACTTC.